The 18 T cell receptor beta chains below were found in one sample sequenced in a study of molecular identifiers for immune sequencing clone quantification. A single record per CDR3 protein comes from TCRdb applying MiXCR to the PCR reads. This table has about 500,000 distinct CDR3 sequences, around 21% appearing once. Specimen: naive CD8+ T cells from blood, with Jurkat cell RNA spiked in. Subset in this sample: FACS-sorted CD8+CD4-CCR7+CD45RA+ naive T cells. All receptors derive from a human donor in good health. Some libraries in this study had Jurkat cell RNA spiked in.

This clonotype occurred a few times. This CDR3 reads CATSTPDSFGYTF. CDR3 nucleotides: TGTGCCACCAGCACACCTGACAGCTTTGGCTACACCTTC. This sequence joins TRBV15 and TRBJ1-2; TRBD1 is a possible D gene (5 bases). With 4 bases removed from V and 7 bases from J, the gap between germline ends came to 13 bases. This CDR3 has 13 amino acids. Germline V gene sequence: CDR1 LNHNV, CDR2 YYDKDF (reference sequence).

This clonotype was seen many times. V is TRBV13 and J is TRBJ2-5; D gene unclear. Germline V CDR1 and CDR2: PRHDT, FYEKMQ (reference sequence). This CDR3 comprises 14 residues. V shed 0 bases and J shed 9 bases, with 14 bases lying between them. The chain's CDR3 is CASSLGVGELAQYF. The CDR3 nucleotides are TGTGCCAGCAGCTTAGGGGTCGGAGAGCTGGCCCAGTACTTC.

The chain is built from TRBV7-2 and TRBJ2-7, with 11 bases aligning to TRBD2. The germline gives CDR1 SGHTA, CDR2 FQGNSA. V was clipped by 5 bases and J by 5 bases; unmatched bases: 5. This CDR3 is built from 14 residues. CDR3 bases: TGTGCCAGCAGCCTCGTGACTAGCGGGGACGAGCAGTACTTC. Encoded protein: CASSLVTSGDEQYF.

With regard to this clonotype: A much larger clone differs by one base, so this may be a read error. The chain has TRBV5-4 and TRBJ2-7; D possibly uses TRBD1 or TRBD2 (5 bases each). CDR3 length equals 13 residues. Germline lookup yields CDR1 SGHNT and CDR2 YYREEE (reference sequence). CDR3 protein: CTSSLDNRGEQYF. DNA for the CDR3: TGTACCAGCAGCTTGGACAATCGGGGCGAGCAGTACTTC.

This clonotype was recorded a few times. The chain carries TRBV5-6 and TRBJ2-1; 10 bases line up with TRBD1. CDR3 length equals 16 residues. The V segment lost 2 bases and the J segment 3 bases; nucleotides outside the gene matches: 5. Germline assignment: CDR1 SGHDT and CDR2 YYEEEE. CDR3 residues: CASSFGDRGRYNEQFF. The CDR3 nucleotides read TGTGCCAGCAGCTTCGGAGACAGGGGGCGCTACAATGAGCAGTTCTTC.

This clonotype was recorded a few times. A junction boundary mismatches the germline segment, possibly from a read error. The rearrangement joins TRBV5-1 to TRBJ2-5; possibly TRBD1 or TRBD2 for D (7 bases each). The CDR3 spans 17 residues. Germline assignment: CDR1 SGHRS and CDR2 YFSETQ. CDR3 loop: CACSSGRGPPIQETQYF. The CDR3, as DNA: TGCGCCTGCAGTTCTGGGAGGGGGCCACCTATACAAGAGACCCAGTACTTC.

This clonotype was detected only a few times. This chain joins TRBV28 and TRBJ1-1, with D unresolved. The CDR3 loop spans 13 amino acids. Germline V gene data show CDR1 as MDHEN and CDR2 as SYDVKM. V was trimmed by 6 bases and J by 0 bases, leaving 8 bases between them. The CDR3 region is CASRDQMNTEAFF. The CDR3 DNA follows: TGTGCCAGCAGGGACCAAATGAACACTGAAGCTTTCTTT.

About this clonotype itself: Given a much more abundant clone one base away, this may be a read error. J is TRBJ1-1 and V is TRBV7-9; D perhaps matches TRBD1 (5 bases). This CDR3 is 15 amino acids long. The germline CDR1 and CDR2 sequences are SEHNR and FQNEAQ (reference sequence). As DNA, the CDR3 is TGTGCCAGCAGCTCAATGACAGTTTTGAACACTGGAGCTTTCTTT. Its translation: CASSSMTVLNTGAFF.

This clonotype was counted only a few times. The rearrangement joins TRBV28 to TRBJ1-2, with 7 bases matching TRBD1. Germline CDR1 and CDR2: MDHEN and SYDVKM. The V gene end was trimmed by 10 bases and the J gene end by 5 bases; junction bases not matched to a gene: 4. This CDR3 spans 11 amino acids. Written as DNA, the CDR3 is TGTGCCACCAAACAGGGGTATGGCTACACCTTC. Translation gives CATKQGYGYTF.

This clonotype has at least ten counts. The CDR3 loop is CAWNRIPGQAWDSNQPQHF. DNA of the CDR3: TGTGCCTGGAACCGAATCCCGGGACAGGCGTGGGATAGCAATCAGCCCCAGCATTTT. V is TRBV30 and J is TRBJ1-5, with 8 positions matching TRBD1. The junction had 17 bases not matched to a gene; V was cut back by 4 bases and J by 0 bases. Per germline, CDR1 GTSNPN and CDR2 SVGIG (reference sequence). The CDR3 covers 19 residues.

The chain couples TRBV28 to TRBJ1-5; 10 bases are a match to TRBD1. Germline-derived CDR1 and CDR2 are MDHEN and SYDVKM. Trimming removed 6 bases from V and 5 bases from J; junction bases left unmatched: 7. The CDR3 loop spans 15 amino acids. CDR3 nucleotide sequence: TGTGCCAGCAGACAAGACAGGGGGCTTGATCAGCCCCAGCATTTT. It encodes CASRQDRGLDQPQHF.

The sample holds many counts of this clonotype. CDR3 DNA: TGTGCCAGCAGCCAATGGTATCCGGGCGAGACCCAGTACTTC. It translates to CASSQWYPGETQYF. This rearrangement joins TRBV14 to TRBJ2-5; D uncertain. V lost 2 bases and J 5 bases, leaving 12 bases between the germline ends. The CDR3 spans 14 residues. Germline assignment: CDR1 SGHDN and CDR2 FVKESK.

The genes are TRBV4-3 and TRBJ1-4; D gene uncertain. Between the trimmed V and J ends, which lost 5 bases and 0 bases, there was a span of 7 bases. Germline CDR1 reads LGHNA; CDR2 reads YSLEER. This CDR3 is built from 14 residues. CDR3 sequence: CASSATATNEKLFF. Written as DNA, the CDR3 is TGCGCCAGCAGCGCAACAGCAACTAATGAAAAACTGTTTTTT.

This clonotype was picked up many times. The chain employs TRBV7-2 and TRBJ2-3; 7 nucleotides agree with TRBD2. The germline gives CDR1 SGHTA, CDR2 FQGNSA. Losses at the gene ends were 1 base for V and 6 bases for J; bases not matched to a gene: 7. This CDR3 contains 15 residues. The CDR3 DNA reads TGTGCCAGCAGCTTAGTTCCGCGGGGGACCGATACGCAGTATTTT. This sequence encodes CASSLVPRGTDTQYF.

With respect to this clonotype: A read error may be the cause here, since a much bigger clone is one base away. The V call is TRBV20-1, the J call TRBJ2-7; 11 bases fit TRBD2. The V gene's germline CDR1 is DFQATT and CDR2 SNEGSKA (reference sequence). V shed 4 bases, J shed 5 bases, and the junction held 7 bases outside the gene matches. The CDR3 has 14 amino acids. The CDR3 DNA sequence: TGCAGTGCTAAAACTAGCGGGAGTTCCCACGAGCAGTACTTC. It yields the protein CSAKTSGSSHEQYF.

Regarding this clonotype: Being one base from a much bigger clone, this may be a read error. The chain employs TRBV28 and TRBJ2-5; 8 bases fit TRBD2. CDR1 and CDR2 from the germline V gene are MDHEN and SYDVKM. The length of the CDR3 is 15 residues. Unmatched junction bases numbered 16, after V lost 11 bases and J lost 5 bases. Written as DNA, the CDR3 is TGTGCCCTCGGGAGGGGGGCAGAGTTAGAGGAGACCCAGTACTTC. Protein: CALGRGAELEETQYF. Looking up the rest from reference TRBV28 and TRBJ2-5 gives the full variable domain: DVKVTQSSRYLVKRTGEKVFLECVQDMDHENMFWYRQDPGLGLRLIYFSYDVKMKEKGDIPEGYSVSREKKERFSLILESASTNQTSMYLCALGRGAELEETQYFGPGTRLLVL.

The chain links TRBV27 to TRBJ2-7, with 7 positions matching TRBD1. J was trimmed by 4 bases and V by 6 bases; bases with no gene match: 9. CDR1 and CDR2 (germline): MNHEY, SMNVEV (reference sequence). The CDR3 is 14 residues long. Here the CDR3 DNA reads TGTGCCAGCAGCTCCGGGACAGCCGGTTACGAGCAGTACTTC. It is translated as CASSSGTAGYEQYF.

There are many counts of this clonotype. V gene TRBV6-2 or TRBV6-3 combines with J gene TRBJ2-7, with D possibly TRBD2 on 6 matching bases. Per germline, CDR1 MNHEY and CDR2 SVGEGT. Trimming removed 8 bases at V and 2 bases at J, with 13 bases between. This CDR3 comprises 13 residues. Here the CDR3 DNA reads TGTGCCAGCGCCGGTGCGGGGCCCTACGAGCAGTACTTC. Its translation: CASAGAGPYEQYF.